This entry lists 9 T cell receptor beta chains sequenced from one sample in a study of cytomegalovirus exposure and HLA in healthy donors. 13 Jbeta primers and 60 Vbeta primers were used for the PCR. Sequencing was performed with immunoSEQ multiplex PCR; in TCRdb, only in-frame clones are kept and a portion is missing. The sample has some 150,000 clones, 78% seen once; the top ten hold 2.8%. Material: PBMCs. These receptor sequences come from a male donor in good health and CMV-seronegative.

V and J are TRBV6-1 and TRBJ2-7; 9 bases fit TRBD2. With V trimmed by 6 bases and J by 2 bases, 8 bases remained unmatched. The CDR3 spans 15 residues. Per germline, CDR1 MNHNS and CDR2 SASEGT. The CDR3 DNA follows: TGTGCCAGCAGGACCGGGCTAGCGGGAACCTACGAGCAGTACTTC. Amino acids: CASRTGLAGTYEQYF.

The rearrangement uses TRBV5-1 and TRBJ2-7; TRBD1 aligns across 7 bases. Germline V gives CDR1 SGHRS, CDR2 YFSETQ. This CDR3 has 14 amino acids. The J segment lost 2 bases and the V segment lost 4 bases, leaving 6 bases of the junction unmatched. CDR3 amino acids: CASSHQGTAYEQYF. The CDR3 region has the DNA TGCGCCAGCAGCCACCAAGGGACAGCCTACGAGCAGTACTTC.

This clone appeared once. The J gene is TRBJ2-1, the V gene TRBV18, with D maybe TRBD1 (6 bases). The CDR3 loop spans 16 amino acids. Trimming removed 2 bases from V and 0 bases from J, with 11 bases in between. Per the germline V gene, CDR1 is KGHSH and CDR2 is LQKENI. The CDR3 loop reads CASSPGTPSSYNEQFF. CDR3 DNA sequence: TGTGCCAGCTCACCAGGGACACCAAGCTCCTACAATGAGCAGTTCTTC.

This clone has ten or more counts. The genes are TRBV6-4 and TRBJ2-3; D might be TRBD1 (6 bases). CDR1 and CDR2 from the germline V gene are MRHNA and SNTAGT. This CDR3 spans 13 amino acids. The V and J ends lost 3 bases and 8 bases respectively, with 12 bases between them. The CDR3 sequence: CASSERTESTQYF. The CDR3 DNA reads as TGTGCCAGCAGTGAGAGGACAGAAAGTACGCAGTATTTT.

As regards this clone: Germline is not matched at one junction end, which may reflect a read error. The V gene is TRBV7-2, the J gene TRBJ2-7, with D possibly being TRBD1 (6 bases). The CDR3 consists of 17 residues. The germline CDR1 and CDR2 sequences are SGHTA and FQGNSA. Here the CDR3 DNA reads TGTGCCAGCTGCTTAGAAAGAGCCCCAGGGGCGGAAGACGAGCAGTACTTC. Residues: CASCLERAPGAEDEQYF.

The rearrangement links TRBV30 to TRBJ1-1, with a weak D call TRBD1 (5 bases). Germline V CDR1 and CDR2: GTSNPN, SVGIG (reference sequence). V dropped 3 bases and J dropped 7 bases, with 18 bases sitting between them. The CDR3 totals 14 residues. The CDR3 coding sequence is TGTGCCTGGAGGGCCTCGGGACTGGCAGTTGAAGCTTTCTTT. Encoded protein: CAWRASGLAVEAFF.

The sample holds a few counts of this clone. The chain has TRBV6-5 and TRBJ1-2; D may be TRBD1 (5 bases). The CDR3 has 14 residues. In germline, CDR1 is MNHEY, CDR2 SVGAGI. V gave up 5 bases and J gave up 8 bases, with 18 bases separating them. The CDR3 is CASSDPGTAGGYTF. The CDR3 DNA follows: TGTGCCAGCAGTGACCCCGGGACCGCGGGGGGCTACACCTTC.

The rearrangement links TRBV18 to TRBJ1-1; D is ambiguous. This CDR3 is 13 amino acids long. Trimming took 6 bases from V and 2 from J, leaving 10 bases between them. Germline assignment: CDR1 KGHSH and CDR2 LQKENI. The CDR3 DNA reads as TGTGCCAGCTCCCTGAGGGAAAACACTGAAGCTTTCTTT. Amino acids: CASSLRENTEAFF.

The chain employs TRBV5-1 and TRBJ2-1; 11 nucleotides match TRBD2. CDR3 size: 16 residues. V lost 1 base, J lost 3 bases, and 3 bases stayed unmatched. Germline CDR1 SGHRS, CDR2 YFSETQ. As DNA, the CDR3 is TGCGCCAGCAGCTTGACTAGCGGGGGACTCTACAATGAGCAGTTCTTC. This gives the protein CASSLTSGGLYNEQFF.